This TCR beta chain was recovered during a study of T cell responses to AZD1222 COVID-19 vaccine. TCRdb's copy holds only in-frame clones and misses some; the assay was immunoSEQ multiplex PCR. The repertoire holds about 77,000 clones, 92% seen once, with 4.7% in the top ten. This clone was seen just once. The starting material was peripheral blood, obtained 28 days after the second AZD1222 dose. This sequence originates from an adult who received the AZD1222 COVID-19 vaccine.

Here the CDR3 DNA reads TGTGCCATCAGTGAGGAGAGGGGGCGAGGGGCCCAGCATTTT. Residues: CAISEERGRGAQHF. V gene TRBV10-3 combines with J gene TRBJ1-5; 7 nucleotides line up with TRBD1. The V and J ends lost 2 bases and 11 bases, in that order; junction bases with no gene match: 9. Germline V lookup: CDR1 ENHRY, CDR2 SYGVKD. The CDR3 is 14 residues long.